The clone carrying this TCR beta chain was found a few times. No antigen is known for it. A universal primer site was added by template switching, and unique molecular identifiers were carried by the cDNA. Using its own MiXCR run on the 5' RACE reads, TCRdb lists one record per CDR3 protein. The repertoire has 210,000 or so distinct CDR3 sequences, under 10% of them found once; the top ten carry 1.9%. This entry comes from a study of identical twins. Study-level findings and limits: Clonotypes of the beta chain that were abundant in cord blood carried fewer insertions (memory repertoires showed none). Twins shared beta out-of-frame sequences in excess, but this excess was weaker. Excess low generation probability was seen in twin-shared out-of-frame alpha sequences.

The length of the CDR3 is 17 residues. Germline CDR1 reads MNHEY; CDR2 reads SVGEGT. V was pared by 4 bases and J by 2 bases, with 20 bases between. In addition, the sample was reused for a study of yellow fever vaccine responses in identical twins.

This chain links TRBV6-2 or TRBV6-3 with TRBJ1-1; D is unclear. The sequence came from a woman aged 18-29 years in good health. Sequencing input: memory (CD45RO+) T cells sorted from blood. CDR3 residues: CASSSTRSVRPNTEAFF. As DNA, the CDR3 is TGTGCCAGCAGTTCCACCCGATCGGTCAGGCCCAACACTGAAGCTTTCTTT.